The 24 T cell receptor beta chains reported below all come from one sample, sequenced in a study of T cells after yellow fever vaccination. TCRdb called the 5' RACE reads again in MiXCR, with one record for every CDR3 protein. The sample gives some 300,000 distinct CDR3 sequences, approximately 10% of which show up once; over 3% is in the top ten. This material consisted of CD4+ T cells sorted from PBMCs, taken 5 days after the yellow fever booster vaccination. The receptors were gathered from a man younger than 30 who received the YFV17D yellow fever vaccine.

The V and J genes are TRBV11-1 and TRBJ2-3; 9 bases are a match to TRBD2. This CDR3 has 13 residues. Germline V gene lookup returns CDR1 SGHAT and CDR2 FQDESV (reference sequence). The V gene end was trimmed by 8 bases and the J gene end by 3 bases; junction bases not matched to a gene: 3. The CDR3 protein is CASASGVTDTQYF. As DNA, the CDR3 is TGTGCCAGCGCTAGCGGGGTAACAGATACGCAGTATTTT.

This clonotype came up a few times. The chain recombines TRBV12-3 or TRBV12-4 with TRBJ1-1; tentatively, D is TRBD1 (6 bases). The CDR3 has 17 residues. The V end lost 3 bases, the J end lost 4 bases, and 21 bases lay between the germline ends. The chain's CDR3 is CASSFGGRVRLGTEAFF. The CDR3, as DNA: TGTGCCAGCAGTTTTGGGGGGCGCGTCCGCCTAGGCACTGAAGCTTTCTTT.

The chain employs TRBV4-1 and TRBJ2-6; D is possibly TRBD1 (5 bases). V dropped 2 bases and J dropped 0 bases, with 17 bases sitting between them. The CDR3 covers 19 residues. Germline-derived CDR1 and CDR2 are MGHRA and YSYEKL. The CDR3 spells CASSQFVAGSNSGANVLTF. The DNA for the CDR3 is TGCGCCAGCAGCCAATTCGTCGCAGGGTCGAACTCTGGGGCCAACGTCCTGACTTTC.

This clonotype appeared many times. The chain combines TRBV4-3 with TRBJ1-2; D possibly corresponds to TRBD1 (6 bases). The CDR3 runs to 12 residues. Germline lookup yields CDR1 LGHNA and CDR2 YSLEER. V shed 4 bases and J shed 8 bases, with 11 bases lying between them. The CDR3 reads CASSRDRMGYTF. The CDR3 coding sequence is TGCGCCAGCAGCCGAGACAGGATGGGCTACACCTTC.

This chain uses TRBV20-1 with TRBJ2-5; 8 positions agree with TRBD2. The CDR3 loop spans 14 amino acids. The V gene's germline CDR1 is DFQATT and CDR2 SNEGSKA (reference sequence). Unmatched junction bases numbered 12, after V lost 6 bases and J lost 6 bases. In DNA form, the CDR3 reads TGCAGTGCCCCCCCCCGGGGGGGGTGGAAGACCCAGTACTTC. Amino acid sequence: CSAPPRGGWKTQYF.

In this sample, this clonotype turned up a few times. V and J are TRBV7-2 and TRBJ2-3, with a tentative D call TRBD2 (6 bases). The germline V and J ends were trimmed by 4 bases and 4 bases, with 24 bases remaining between them. Germline V gene lookup returns CDR1 SGHTA and CDR2 FQGNSA. The CDR3 sequence is 18 residues long. The CDR3 bases are TGTGCCAGCAGCTCCCCTTTGGGACTCCGAGATTATCCAGATACGCAGTATTTT. It yields the protein CASSSPLGLRDYPDTQYF.

This rearrangement joins TRBV7-9 to TRBJ1-5, with D tentatively TRBD1 (6 bases). The CDR3 spans 13 residues. The germline V gene has CDR1 SEHNR and CDR2 FQNEAQ (reference sequence). Trimming cost V 6 bases and J 5 bases, with 11 bases left between them. DNA for the CDR3: TGTGCCAGCAGTGGAGGGGGGGATCAGCCCCAGCATTTT. Its translation is CASSGGGDQPQHF. The entire variable domain, with the rest obtained from reference TRBV7-9 and TRBJ1-5, is as follows: DTGVSQNPRHKITKRGQNVTFRCDPISEHNRLYWYRQTLGQGPEFLTYFQNEAQLEKSRLLSDRFSAERPKGSFSTLEIQRTEQGDSAMYLCASSGGGDQPQHFGDGTRLSIL.

The chain combines TRBV30 with TRBJ2-1; D is possibly TRBD2 (5 bases). The CDR3 spans 13 residues. V was clipped by 8 bases and J by 8 bases, with 19 bases between them. Germline CDR1 and CDR2: GTSNPN and SVGIG (reference sequence). The CDR3 spells CAGRRRAAYEQFF. The CDR3 DNA reads as TGTGCCGGACGTCGGCGGGCGGCCTATGAGCAGTTCTTC.

This clonotype was recorded at least ten times. J is TRBJ1-5 and V is TRBV6-5; no firm D call. Germline V lookup: CDR1 MNHEY, CDR2 SVGAGI. Between the trimmed V and J ends, which lost 8 bases and 2 bases, there was a span of 16 bases. The CDR3 spans 15 residues. This chain's CDR3 is CASSRGGRGNQPQHF. The CDR3 DNA reads as TGTGCCAGCTCAAGAGGCGGACGGGGCAATCAGCCCCAGCATTTT.

This chain uses TRBV20-1 with TRBJ2-3; TRBD2 matches 16 bases. The CDR3 has 18 residues. V shed 4 bases and J 5 bases; nucleotides not matched to a gene: 12. CDR1 and CDR2 from the germline V gene are DFQATT and SNEGSKA (reference sequence). CDR3 protein: CSATAGTSGGAILDTQYF. Here the CDR3 DNA reads TGCAGTGCTACTGCCGGGACTAGCGGGGGGGCCATTCTAGATACGCAGTATTTT.

This clonotype was picked up many times. V is TRBV6-2 or TRBV6-3 and J is TRBJ1-1, with TRBD1 identical over 7 bases. The junction had 10 bases not matched to a gene; V was cut back by 0 bases and J by 0 bases. The CDR3 sequence is 18 residues long. Looked up from germline, CDR1 is MNHEY and CDR2 is SVGEGT. The CDR3 DNA follows: TGTGCCAGCAGTTACTCTTCCAGGGGGGTTCGAATGAACACTGAAGCTTTCTTT. Residues: CASSYSSRGVRMNTEAFF.

The rearrangement joins TRBV28 to TRBJ2-5; D tentatively reads TRBD1 or TRBD2 (5 bases each). This CDR3 has 14 amino acids. The ends were cut back, 6 bases at V and 4 bases at J, with 15 bases in the middle. Germline CDR1 MDHEN, CDR2 SYDVKM. CDR3 loop: CASSLERGPETQYF. CDR3 in DNA: TGTGCCAGCAGCCTGGAACGGGGCCCAGAGACCCAGTACTTC.

This clonotype was seen more than once but under ten times. V is TRBV20-1 and J is TRBJ2-5; D perhaps matches TRBD1 (5 bases). The CDR3 sequence is 14 residues long. Germline CDR1 and CDR2: DFQATT and SNEGSKA (reference sequence). V lost 4 bases and J 8 bases, leaving 20 bases between the germline ends. In DNA, the CDR3 is TGCAGTGCTACTCCCCCAGGGTCAAGAGTTACCCAGTACTTC. Encoded protein: CSATPPGSRVTQYF.

The sample holds a few counts of this clonotype. The chain recombines TRBV5-8 with TRBJ2-5; 8 positions agree with TRBD2. CDR3 length equals 16 residues. The V gene's germline CDR1 is SGHTS and CDR2 YDEGEE. V lost 1 base and J lost 4; bases outside the gene matches: 9. This CDR3 reads CASSLYTGGPRETQYF. The CDR3, as DNA: TGTGCCAGCAGCTTGTACACGGGGGGGCCGCGAGAGACCCAGTACTTC.

The chain employs TRBV12-3 or TRBV12-4 and TRBJ1-4; TRBD1 is a possible D gene (5 bases). This CDR3 has 15 residues. V shed 5 bases and J shed 3 bases, with 13 bases lying between them. The CDR3 sequence is CASSGFRVPNEKLFF. The CDR3 nucleotides are TGTGCCAGCAGTGGATTCAGGGTTCCTAATGAAAAACTGTTTTTT.

The J gene is TRBJ2-3, the V gene TRBV5-4; no reliable D call. From germline, CDR1 is SGHNT and CDR2 YYREEE (reference sequence). V lost 2 bases to trimming and J lost 0 bases, with 13 bases between them. This CDR3 has 16 amino acids. CDR3 region: CASSFYLVGSTDTQYF. Here the CDR3 DNA reads TGTGCCAGCAGCTTCTACCTCGTAGGTAGCACAGATACGCAGTATTTT.

This clonotype has only a few counts. The genes are TRBV7-9 and TRBJ2-5; 12 bases are a match to TRBD2. CDR1 is SEHNR, CDR2 FQNEAQ, per germline (reference sequence). The CDR3 contains 17 residues. Germline trimming cut 4 bases from V and 2 bases from J; bases unmatched to any gene: 8. CDR3 sequence reads: CASSWGRTSGVQETQYF. The CDR3, as DNA: TGTGCCAGCAGCTGGGGTAGGACTAGCGGGGTTCAAGAGACCCAGTACTTC.

This clonotype was recorded many times. This chain joins TRBV7-2 and TRBJ2-7, with D possibly being TRBD2 (6 bases). The CDR3 sequence is 17 residues long. Germline CDR1 SGHTA, CDR2 FQGNSA. V lost 4 bases, J lost 0 bases, and 19 bases lay in between. In DNA, the CDR3 is TGTGCCAGCAGCTCACGCCAAAGCGGGTTTAGCTCCTACGAGCAGTACTTC. This sequence encodes CASSSRQSGFSSYEQYF.

This clonotype has only a few counts. This chain joins TRBV29-1 and TRBJ1-3, with unresolved D. Germline V gene lookup returns CDR1 SQVTM and CDR2 ANQGSEA. The V gene lost 3 bases and the J gene lost 4 bases, with 10 bases spanning the gap. The CDR3 totals 13 residues. The CDR3 sequence is CSVEAQFGNTIYF. The CDR3 DNA sequence: TGCAGCGTTGAGGCGCAGTTCGGAAACACCATATATTTT.

This clonotype was picked up a small number of times. This rearrangement joins TRBV3-1 to TRBJ2-2, with 9 bases that match TRBD2. The V gene end was trimmed by 3 bases and the J gene end by 4 bases; junction bases not matched to a gene: 6. CDR1 LGHDT and CDR2 YNNKEL come from the germline V gene (reference sequence). The CDR3 has 16 amino acids. This CDR3 is CASSQAGGPSTGELFF. CDR3 DNA: TGTGCCAGCAGCCAGGCGGGGGGGCCGAGCACCGGGGAGCTGTTTTTT.

This chain uses TRBV27 with TRBJ2-7; 7 bases fit TRBD1. CDR1 and CDR2 from the germline V gene are MNHEY and SMNVEV (reference sequence). The CDR3 is 16 residues long. V lost 5 bases to trimming and J lost 6 bases; unmatched junction nucleotides: 16. This CDR3 is CASSDYRDSGRGEQYF. As DNA, the CDR3 is TGTGCCAGCAGTGATTACCGGGACAGCGGAAGGGGCGAGCAGTACTTC.

The chain joins TRBV20-1 to TRBJ2-3; D unclear. Trimming stripped 0 bases from V and 4 bases from J, with 14 bases between. This CDR3 contains 15 residues. Germline V gene sequence: CDR1 DFQATT, CDR2 SNEGSKA (reference sequence). The CDR3 sequence is CSARDRSGGADTQYF. The CDR3 nucleotides read TGCAGTGCTAGAGACAGGTCGGGCGGTGCAGATACGCAGTATTTT.

The rearrangement links TRBV3-1 to TRBJ2-3; 13 bases are a match to TRBD2. This CDR3 is built from 15 residues. J was trimmed by 9 bases and V by 0 bases; bases with no gene match: 3. The germline V gene encodes CDR1 LGHDT and CDR2 YNNKEL (reference sequence). CDR3 sequence (DNA): TGTGCCAGCAGCCAAGATGCGACTAGCGGGGGGACGCAGTATTTT. The encoded protein is CASSQDATSGGTQYF.

The chain employs TRBV12-3 or TRBV12-4 and TRBJ2-1; D is uncertain. Trimming took 3 bases from V and 2 from J, leaving 5 bases between them. CDR3 length: 13 amino acids. CDR3 coding DNA: TGTGCCAGCAGTTTTTCTCCCTACAATGAGCAGTTCTTC. Protein: CASSFSPYNEQFF.